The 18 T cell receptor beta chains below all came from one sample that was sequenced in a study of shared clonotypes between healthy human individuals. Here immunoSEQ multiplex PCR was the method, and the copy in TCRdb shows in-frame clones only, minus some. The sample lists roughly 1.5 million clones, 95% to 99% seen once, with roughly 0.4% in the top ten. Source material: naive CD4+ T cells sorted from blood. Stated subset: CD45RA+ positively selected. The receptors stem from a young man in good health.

CDR3 DNA sequence: TGTGCCAGCAGGGACGACAGCAATCAGCCCCAGCATTTT. As protein: CASRDDSNQPQHF. The rearrangement joins TRBV2 to TRBJ1-5; D ambiguous. Trimming shortened V by 6 bases and J by 1 base, and 7 bases separated the two germline ends. CDR1 and CDR2 (germline): SNHLY, FYNNEI. The CDR3 totals 13 residues.

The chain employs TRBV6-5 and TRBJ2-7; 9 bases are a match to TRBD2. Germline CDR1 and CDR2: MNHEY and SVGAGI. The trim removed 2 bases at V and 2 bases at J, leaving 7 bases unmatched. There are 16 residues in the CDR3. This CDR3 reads CASSYKWTSDTYEQYF. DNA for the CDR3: TGTGCCAGCAGTTACAAGTGGACTAGCGACACCTACGAGCAGTACTTC.

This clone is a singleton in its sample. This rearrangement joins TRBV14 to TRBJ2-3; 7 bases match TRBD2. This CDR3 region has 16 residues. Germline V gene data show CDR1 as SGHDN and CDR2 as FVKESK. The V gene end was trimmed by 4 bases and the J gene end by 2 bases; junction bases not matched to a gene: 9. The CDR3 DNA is TGTGCCAGCAGCCGTCGCGCTAGCGGTTACACAGATACGCAGTATTTT. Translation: CASSRRASGYTDTQYF.

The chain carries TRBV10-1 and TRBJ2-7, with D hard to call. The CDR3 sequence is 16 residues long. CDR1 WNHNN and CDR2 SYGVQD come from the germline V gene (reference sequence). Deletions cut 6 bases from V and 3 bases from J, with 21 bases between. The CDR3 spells CASSAPDSPPNYEQYF. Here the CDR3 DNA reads TGCGCCAGCAGCGCGCCAGACTCCCCACCCAACTACGAGCAGTACTTC.

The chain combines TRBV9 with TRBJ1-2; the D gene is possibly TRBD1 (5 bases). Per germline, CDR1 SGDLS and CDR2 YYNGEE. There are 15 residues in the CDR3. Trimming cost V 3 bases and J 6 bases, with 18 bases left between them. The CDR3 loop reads CASSEDSGGLHGYTF. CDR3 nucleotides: TGTGCCAGCAGCGAAGACTCCGGGGGTCTGCATGGCTACACCTTC.

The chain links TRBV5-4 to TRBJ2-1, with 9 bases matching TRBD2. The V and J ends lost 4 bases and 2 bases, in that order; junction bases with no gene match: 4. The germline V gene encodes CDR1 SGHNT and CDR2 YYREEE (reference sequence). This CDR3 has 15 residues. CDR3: CASSVSGRAYNEQFF. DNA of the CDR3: TGTGCCAGCAGCGTTAGCGGGAGAGCCTACAATGAGCAGTTCTTC.

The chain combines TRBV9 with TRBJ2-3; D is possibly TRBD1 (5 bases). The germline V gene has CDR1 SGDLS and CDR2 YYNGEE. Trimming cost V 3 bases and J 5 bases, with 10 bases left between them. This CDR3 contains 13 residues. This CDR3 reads CASSGQTVDTQYF. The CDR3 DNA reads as TGTGCCAGCAGCGGACAGACAGTAGATACGCAGTATTTT.

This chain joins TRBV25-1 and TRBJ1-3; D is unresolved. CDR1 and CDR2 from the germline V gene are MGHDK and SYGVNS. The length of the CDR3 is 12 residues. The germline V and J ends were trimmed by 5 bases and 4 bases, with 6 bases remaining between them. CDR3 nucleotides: TGTGCCAGCAGTAATATAGGAAACACCATATATTTT. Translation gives CASSNIGNTIYF.

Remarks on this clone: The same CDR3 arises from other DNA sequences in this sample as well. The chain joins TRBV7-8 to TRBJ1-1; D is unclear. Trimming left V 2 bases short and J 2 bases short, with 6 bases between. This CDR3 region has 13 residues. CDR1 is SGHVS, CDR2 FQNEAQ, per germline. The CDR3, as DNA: TGTGCCAGCAGCTTAAAAGTCAACACTGAAGCTTTCTTT. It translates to CASSLKVNTEAFF.

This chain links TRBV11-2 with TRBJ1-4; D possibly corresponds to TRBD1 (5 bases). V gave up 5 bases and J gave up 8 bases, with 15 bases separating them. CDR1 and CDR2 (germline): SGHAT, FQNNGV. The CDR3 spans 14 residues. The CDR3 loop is CASSPSGTGEKLFF. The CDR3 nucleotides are TGTGCCAGCAGCCCTTCCGGGACCGGAGAAAAACTGTTTTTT.

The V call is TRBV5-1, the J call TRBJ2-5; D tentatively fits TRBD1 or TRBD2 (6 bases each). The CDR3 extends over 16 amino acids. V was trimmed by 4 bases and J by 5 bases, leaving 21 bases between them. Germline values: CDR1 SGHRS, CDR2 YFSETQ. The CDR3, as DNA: TGCGCCAGCAGCAAACCCGACAGGAGAAGCGGGGAGACCCAGTACTTC. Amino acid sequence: CASSKPDRRSGETQYF.

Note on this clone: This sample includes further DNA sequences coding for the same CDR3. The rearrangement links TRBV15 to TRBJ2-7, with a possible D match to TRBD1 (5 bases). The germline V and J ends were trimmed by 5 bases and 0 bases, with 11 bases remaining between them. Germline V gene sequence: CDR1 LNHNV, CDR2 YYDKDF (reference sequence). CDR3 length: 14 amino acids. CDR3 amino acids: CATSRRTSSYEQYF. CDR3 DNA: TGTGCCACCAGCCGAAGGACAAGCTCCTACGAGCAGTACTTC.

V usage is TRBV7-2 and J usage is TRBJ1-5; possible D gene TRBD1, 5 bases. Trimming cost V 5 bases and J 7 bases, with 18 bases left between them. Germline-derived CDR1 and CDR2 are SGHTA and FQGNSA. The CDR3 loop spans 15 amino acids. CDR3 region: CASSHSSAGVQPQHF. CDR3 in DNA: TGTGCCAGCAGCCACTCGTCCGCGGGGGTCCAGCCCCAGCATTTT.

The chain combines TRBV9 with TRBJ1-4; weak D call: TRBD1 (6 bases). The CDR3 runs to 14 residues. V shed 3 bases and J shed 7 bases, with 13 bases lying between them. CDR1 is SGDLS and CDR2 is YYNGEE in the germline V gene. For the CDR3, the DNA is TGTGCCAGCAGCGCCACTGGGACAAGTGAAAAACTGTTTTTT. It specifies CASSATGTSEKLFF.

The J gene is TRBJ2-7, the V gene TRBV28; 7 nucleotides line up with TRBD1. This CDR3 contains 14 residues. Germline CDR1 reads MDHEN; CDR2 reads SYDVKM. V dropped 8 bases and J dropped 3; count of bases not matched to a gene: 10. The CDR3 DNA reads TGTGCCAGCTCCTCGGGACAGAGCTACTACGAGCAGTACTTC. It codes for CASSSGQSYYEQYF.

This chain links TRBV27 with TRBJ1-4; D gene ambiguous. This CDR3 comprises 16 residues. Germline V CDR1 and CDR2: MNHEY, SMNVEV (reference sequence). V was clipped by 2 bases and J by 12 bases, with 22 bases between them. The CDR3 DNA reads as TGTGCCAGCAGTTTAAGGCCAGCCAGCGGAGCTAGGGAACTGTTTTTT. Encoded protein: CASSLRPASGARELFF. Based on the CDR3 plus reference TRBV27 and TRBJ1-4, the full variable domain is EAQVTQNPRYLITVTGKKLTVTCSQNMNHEYMSWYRQDPGLGLRQIYYSMNVEVTDKGDVPEGYKVSRKEKRNFPLILESPSPNQTSLYFCASSLRPASGARELFFGSGTQLSVL.

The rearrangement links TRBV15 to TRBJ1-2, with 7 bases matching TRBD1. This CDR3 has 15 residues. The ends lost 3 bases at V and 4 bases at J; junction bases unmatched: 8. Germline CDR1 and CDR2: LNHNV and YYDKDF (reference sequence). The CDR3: CATSRGLDRSYGYTF. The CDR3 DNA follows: TGTGCCACCAGCAGGGGATTGGACAGGAGCTATGGCTACACCTTC.

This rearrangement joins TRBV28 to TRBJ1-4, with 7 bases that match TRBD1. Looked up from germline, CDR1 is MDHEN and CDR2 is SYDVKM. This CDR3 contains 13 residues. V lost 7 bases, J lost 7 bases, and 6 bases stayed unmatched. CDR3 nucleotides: TGTGCCAGCATGACAGGGTCGGGTGAAAAACTGTTTTTT. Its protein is CASMTGSGEKLFF.